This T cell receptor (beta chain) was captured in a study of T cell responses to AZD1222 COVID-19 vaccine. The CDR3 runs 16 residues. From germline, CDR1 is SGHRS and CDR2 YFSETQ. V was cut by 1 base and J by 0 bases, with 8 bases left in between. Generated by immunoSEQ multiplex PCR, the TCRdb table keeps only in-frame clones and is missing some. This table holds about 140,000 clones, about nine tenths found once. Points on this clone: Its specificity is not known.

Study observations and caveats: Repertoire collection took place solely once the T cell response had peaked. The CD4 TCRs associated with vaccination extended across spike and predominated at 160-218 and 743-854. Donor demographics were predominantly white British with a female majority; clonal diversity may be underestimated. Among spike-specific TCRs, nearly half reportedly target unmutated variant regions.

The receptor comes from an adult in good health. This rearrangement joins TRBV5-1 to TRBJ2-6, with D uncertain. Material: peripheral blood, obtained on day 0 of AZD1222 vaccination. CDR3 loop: CASSLIVLSGANVLTF. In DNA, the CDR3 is TGCGCCAGCAGCTTGATAGTCCTCTCTGGGGCCAACGTCCTGACTTTC. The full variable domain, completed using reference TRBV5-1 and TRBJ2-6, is KAGVTQTPRYLIKTRGQQVTLSCSPISGHRSVSWYQQTPGQGLQFLFEYFSETQRNKGNFPGRFSGRQFSNSRSEMNVSTLELGDSALYLCASSLIVLSGANVLTFGAGSRLTVL.